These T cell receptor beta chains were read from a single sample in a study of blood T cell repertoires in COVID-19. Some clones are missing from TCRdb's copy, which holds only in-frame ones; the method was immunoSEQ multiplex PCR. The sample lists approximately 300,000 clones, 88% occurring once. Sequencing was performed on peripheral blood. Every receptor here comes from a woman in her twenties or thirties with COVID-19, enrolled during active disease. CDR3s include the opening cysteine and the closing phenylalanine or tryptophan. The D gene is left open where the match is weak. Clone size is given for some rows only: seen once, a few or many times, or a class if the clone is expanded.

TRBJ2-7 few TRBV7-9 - TGTGCCAGCAGCCCGGCACGAGGCTTCATGTCCTACGAGCAGTACTTC CASSPARGFMSYEQYF
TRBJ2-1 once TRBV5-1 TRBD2 TGCGCCAGCAGCTTTAGCGGGAGTATGAATGAGCAGTTCTTC CASSFSGSMNEQFF
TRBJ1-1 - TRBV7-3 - TGTGCCAGCAGCCTCCGTCTCGGCACTGAAGCTTTCTTT CASSLRLGTEAFF
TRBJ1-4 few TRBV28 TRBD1 TGTGCCAGCAGCGATGACAGGGGAGTAGGAAAACTGTTTTTT CASSDDRGVGKLFF
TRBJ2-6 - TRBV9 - TGTGCCAGCAGCGTACGGGGGTCCTCTGGGGCCAACGTCCTGACTTTC CASSVRGSSGANVLTF
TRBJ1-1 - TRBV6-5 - TGTGCCAGCAGTTACCTACAGGGCAGGTCGAACACTGAAGCTTTCTTT CASSYLQGRSNTEAFF
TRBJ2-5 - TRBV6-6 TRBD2 TGTGCCAGCAGTTACTCCCTAGCGGGAGGTGTAGAGACCCAGTACTTC CASSYSLAGGVETQYF
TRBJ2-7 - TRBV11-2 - TGTGCCAGCAACCCACCTCTACGTCACTACGAGCAGTACTTC CASNPPLRHYEQYF
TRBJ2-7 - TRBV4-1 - TGCGCCAGCAGCCAGATCCAGGGGCCCTACGAGCAGTACTTC CASSQIQGPYEQYF
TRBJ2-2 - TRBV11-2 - TGTGCCAGCAGCGACTTCCGGACCGGGGAGCTGTTTTTT CASSDFRTGELFF
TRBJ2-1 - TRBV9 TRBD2 TGTGCCAGCAGCGTACCAACTAGCGGGTACAATGAGCAGTTCTTC CASSVPTSGYNEQFF
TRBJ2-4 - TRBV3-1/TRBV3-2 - TGTGCCAGCAGCCATGCAACAGGGGCCAAAAACATTCAGTACTTC CASSHATGAKNIQYF
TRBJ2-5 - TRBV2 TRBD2 TGTGCCAGCAGTGGGCTGGCGGGAGGAGAGACCCAGTACTTC CASSGLAGGETQYF
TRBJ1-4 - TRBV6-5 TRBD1 TGTGCCAGCAGTATACAGGGGTTTGGGGAAAAACTGTTTTTT CASSIQGFGEKLFF
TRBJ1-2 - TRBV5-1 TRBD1 TGCGCCAGCAGCTTGGGGGACAGCGGCTATGGCTACACCTTC CASSLGDSGYGYTF
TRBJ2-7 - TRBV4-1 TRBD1 TGCGCCAGCAGCCAAGGGACAGGAACATTCTACGAGCAGTACTTC CASSQGTGTFYEQYF
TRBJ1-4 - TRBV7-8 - TGTGCCAGCAGCCGGGATGGGGCCAATGAAAAACTGTTTTTT CASSRDGANEKLFF
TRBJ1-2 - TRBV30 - TGTGCCTGGGGGGCCCACCGGGGTGGCTACACCTTC CAWGAHRGGYTF
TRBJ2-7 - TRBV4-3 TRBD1 TGCGCCAGCAGCCAAAGTGCCTTCGGGACAGGCACCTACGAGCAGTACTTC CASSQSAFGTGTYEQYF
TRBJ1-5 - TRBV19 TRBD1 TGTGCCAGTAATCCCTGGGGCAGGGGGCCGAATCAGCCCCAGCATTTT CASNPWGRGPNQPQHF
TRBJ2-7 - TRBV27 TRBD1 TGTGCCAGCAGTTTCTACAGGGGGAACTACGAGCAGTACTTC CASSFYRGNYEQYF
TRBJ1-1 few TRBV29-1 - TGCAGCTCCATCCAGGGCACTGAAGCTTTCTTT CSSIQGTEAFF
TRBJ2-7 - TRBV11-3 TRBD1 TGTGCCAGCAGCAGCGGGACAGGGCCTTGGATCGAGCAGTACTTC CASSSGTGPWIEQYF
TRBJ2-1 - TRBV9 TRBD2 TGTGCCAGCAGCGTAGGATGGGGGGCTAGCGGGATCTTATACAATGAGCAGTTCTTC CASSVGWGASGILYNEQFF
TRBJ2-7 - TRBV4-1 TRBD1 TGCGCCAGCAGCCAGGTTCCGGACAGGGTAAACCACGAGCAGTACTTC CASSQVPDRVNHEQYF
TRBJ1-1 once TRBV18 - TGTGCCAGCTCACCACGTCTAGGGACACTAGGTGAAGCTTTCTTT CASSPRLGTLGEAFF
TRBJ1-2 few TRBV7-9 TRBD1 TGTGCCAGCAGCACGGGACAGGGGGCTTCCTATGGCTACACCTTC CASSTGQGASYGYTF
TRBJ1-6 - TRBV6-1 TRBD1 TGTGCCAGCAGTGATGACAGGGGAGGATCACCCCTCCACTTT CASSDDRGGSPLHF
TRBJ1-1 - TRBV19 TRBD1 TGTGCCAGTATCAGGGGGTTCGGTGAAGCTTTCTTT CASIRGFGEAFF
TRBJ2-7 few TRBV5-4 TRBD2 TGTGCCAGCAGCCACCCCGGGACTAGCCCCAACGAGCAGTACTTC CASSHPGTSPNEQYF
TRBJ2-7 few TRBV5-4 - TGTGCCAGCAGCTTAAGTCAGGGCTACGAGCAGTACTTC CASSLSQGYEQYF
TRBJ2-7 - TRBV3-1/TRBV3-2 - TGTGCCAGCAGTCTTGCGGCCAGCCGCTACGAGCAGTACTTC CASSLAASRYEQYF
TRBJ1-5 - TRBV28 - TGTGCCAGCAGTTTAGGCCTACGGGGGCCCCAGCATTTT CASSLGLRGPQHF
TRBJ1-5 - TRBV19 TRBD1 TGTGCCAGTAGAGGGACAGGGAGTATTCAGCCCCAGCATTTT CASRGTGSIQPQHF
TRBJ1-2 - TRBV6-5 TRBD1 TGTGCCAGCAGTTACACAAGACAGGGATGGTATGGCTACACCTTC CASSYTRQGWYGYTF
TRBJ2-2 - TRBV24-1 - TGTGCCACCAGTGAAAGAGGACGGGGAAACACCGGGGAGCTGTTTTTT CATSERGRGNTGELFF
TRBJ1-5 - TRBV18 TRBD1 TGTGCCAGCTCACCAGGGACAGGGGGCAGGCAGCCCCAGCATTTT CASSPGTGGRQPQHF
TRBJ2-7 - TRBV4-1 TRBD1 TGCGCCAGCAGCCAAGCTCGGGACAGCTTCTACGAGCAGTACTTC CASSQARDSFYEQYF
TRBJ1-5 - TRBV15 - TGTGCCACCAGCACATCGCAGGCTTTGCGATTGGGCAATCAGCCCCAGCATTTT CATSTSQALRLGNQPQHF
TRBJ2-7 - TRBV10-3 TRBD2 TGTGCCATGACTAGCGGGCCTACCTACGAGCAGTACTTC CAMTSGPTYEQYF
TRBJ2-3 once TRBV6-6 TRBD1 TGTGCCAGCAGTTACTCGTCACAGGGGGCCCCAGATACGCAGTATTTT CASSYSSQGAPDTQYF
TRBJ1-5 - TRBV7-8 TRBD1 TGTGCCAGCAGCCCAATCTGGGACAGGGATCAGCCCCAGCATTTT CASSPIWDRDQPQHF
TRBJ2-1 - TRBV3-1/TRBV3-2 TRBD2 TGTGCCAGCAGCCCGACTAGCGGGAGCCCCAATGAGCAGTTCTTC CASSPTSGSPNEQFF
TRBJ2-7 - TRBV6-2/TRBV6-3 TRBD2 TGTGCCAGCAGTTACTCGAAGGTTCGGTCTAGCGGGGCATACGAGCAGTACTTC CASSYSKVRSSGAYEQYF
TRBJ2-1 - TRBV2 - TGTGCCAGCATCCTCGAAGCGGCTAGCCGGCGGGAGCAGTTCTTC CASILEAASRREQFF
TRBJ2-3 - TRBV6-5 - TGTGCCAGCTCTCATAGACATCTCAGCACAGATACGCAGTATTTT CASSHRHLSTDTQYF
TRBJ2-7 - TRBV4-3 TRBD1 TGCGCCAGCAGCCAAGACTTCCGGACAGGGGGCGGAGAGCAGTACTTC CASSQDFRTGGGEQYF
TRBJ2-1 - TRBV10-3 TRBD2 TGTGCCATCAGTGGACTAGCGGGAGTCAATGAGCAGTTCTTC CAISGLAGVNEQFF
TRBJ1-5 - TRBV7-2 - TGTGCCAGCAGCTTTGGGCAGCTTAGCAATCAGCCCCAGCATTTT CASSFGQLSNQPQHF
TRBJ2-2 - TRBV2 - TGTGCCAGCAGTGAAACAGGCGAGGGGGAGCTGTTTTTT CASSETGEGELFF
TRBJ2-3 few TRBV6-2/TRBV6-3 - TGTGCCAGCAGTCAAAGCGGCCGGGACACAGATACGCAGTATTTT CASSQSGRDTDTQYF
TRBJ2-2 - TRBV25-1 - TGTGCCAGCAGTCCTCGCAGGGCCAACACCGGGGAGCTGTTTTTT CASSPRRANTGELFF
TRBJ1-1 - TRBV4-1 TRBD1 TGCGCCAGCAGCCTGGGACAGGGGGTTGGGGCTGAAGCTTTCTTT CASSLGQGVGAEAFF
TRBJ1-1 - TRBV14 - TGTGCCAGCAGCCAAGCCGGGTCCCACACTGAAGCTTTCTTT CASSQAGSHTEAFF
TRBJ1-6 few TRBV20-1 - TGCAGTGCTATTCCGAATTCACCCCTCCACTTT CSAIPNSPLHF
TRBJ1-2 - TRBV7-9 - TGTGCCAGCAGCTTATCTCCTGCCCGGACAGACTATGGCTACACCTTC CASSLSPARTDYGYTF
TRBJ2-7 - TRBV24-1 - TGTGCCACCAGTGATTTGGGGAGTAACGAGCAGTACTTC CATSDLGSNEQYF